The T cell receptor (beta chain) described here comes from a study of T-cell memory formation after mild COVID-19. Study results and limitations: Those CD4+ clones that contracted were mainly in CM and EM (CD8+ ones in EMRA).

Concerning this clonotype itself: Its antigen remains unknown.

V lost 0 bases, J lost 7 bases, and 12 bases lay in between. The germline V gene has CDR1 LGHNA and CDR2 YSLEER. The CDR3 covers 15 residues. TCRdb used MiXCR to reprocess the 5' RACE reads, holding one entry per CDR3 protein. The top ten hold about 43% of the sample, which has roughly 86,000 distinct CDR3 sequences, over 13% seen once. The source material was PBMCs or a T cell subset sorted from them (not recorded which). The sequence derives from a man between 18 and 35 years old who had mild COVID-19 (a few samples of this study predate the infection). Cell type and time point are not known. This chain connects TRBV4-3 to TRBJ2-2; tentative D call: TRBD2 (5 bases). CDR3 DNA sequence: TGCGCCAGCAGCCAAGATATATCGGGGTACGGGGAGCTGTTTTTT. Amino acids: CASSQDISGYGELFF.